This T cell receptor (beta chain) was obtained from a study of cytomegalovirus exposure and HLA in healthy donors. Overall study: Roughly 170 million T cells yielded around 120 million unique TCR beta sequences in earlier analysis.

Note on this clone: Antigen specificity is unknown.

The V end lost 5 bases, the J end lost 2 bases, and 17 bases lay between the germline ends. Germline V gene lookup returns CDR1 SGHTS and CDR2 YDEGEE. This CDR3 has 15 residues. The study ran its PCR with 60 Vbeta and 13 Jbeta primers. Clones were read by immunoSEQ multiplex PCR, and TCRdb kept only the in-frame ones, dropping some. The table shows hundreds of thousands of clones, with about 90% occurring only once. Whole-study results and caveats: Associated with cytomegalovirus, according to the listing, were 150 to 200 TCR beta chains. Other equally common chains were less clonally expanded than HLA-associated TCR beta chains, a later analysis showed.

The sequenced sample consisted of PBMCs. V and J are TRBV5-8 and TRBJ2-7; perhaps TRBD1 as D (5 bases). The receptor was derived from a woman younger than 30 in good health and CMV-seronegative. This CDR3 is CASSTGHPRAYEQYF. The CDR3 DNA reads TGTGCCAGCAGTACCGGACACCCCCGGGCCTACGAGCAGTACTTC.